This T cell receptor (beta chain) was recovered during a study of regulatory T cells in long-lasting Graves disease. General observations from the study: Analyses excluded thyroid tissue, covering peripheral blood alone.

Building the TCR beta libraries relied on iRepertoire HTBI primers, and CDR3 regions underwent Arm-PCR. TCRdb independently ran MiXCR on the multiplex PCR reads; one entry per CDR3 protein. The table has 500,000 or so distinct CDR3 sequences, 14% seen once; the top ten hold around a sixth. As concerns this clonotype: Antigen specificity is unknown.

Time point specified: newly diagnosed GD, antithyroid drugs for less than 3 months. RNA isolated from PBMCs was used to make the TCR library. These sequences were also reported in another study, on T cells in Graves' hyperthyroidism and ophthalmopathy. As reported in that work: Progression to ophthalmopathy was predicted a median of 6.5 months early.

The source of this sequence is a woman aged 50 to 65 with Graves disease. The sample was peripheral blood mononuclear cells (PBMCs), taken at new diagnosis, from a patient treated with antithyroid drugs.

CDR3 nucleotides: TGTGCCATCCACGCGGAGGTGGGAGGGGGCAGCTCCTACAATGAGCAGTTCTTC. This encodes CAIHAEVGGGSSYNEQFF. The V gene is TRBV10-3, the J gene TRBJ2-1; possibly TRBD1 or TRBD2 for D (7 bases each). This CDR3 contains 18 residues. Looked up from germline, CDR1 is ENHRY and CDR2 is SYGVKD. V lost 8 bases, J lost 0 bases, and 23 bases lay in between.